Below, 18 T cell receptor beta chains from the same sample are listed, as sequenced in a study of PD-L1 blockade in urothelial cancer. Indicated time point: peripheral blood 6 weeks after treatment start. Data came from immunoSEQ multiplex PCR; TCRdb stores just in-frame clones and leaves some out. The sample records around 110,000 clones, approximately 90% being singletons. The source material was PBMCs, sampled around atezolizumab (anti-PD-L1) treatment. The origin of the receptors is a man aged 60-69 years with urothelial cancer.

The V call is TRBV18, the J call TRBJ2-7; possibly TRBD1 for D (6 bases). Trimming cost V 3 bases and J 6 bases, with 9 bases left between them. Germline V gives CDR1 KGHSH, CDR2 LQKENI. The length of the CDR3 is 12 residues. The CDR3 coding sequence is TGTGCCAGCTCACCCCCCAGGGGCGAGCAGTACTTC. Protein sequence: CASSPPRGEQYF.

The rearrangement uses TRBV7-2 and TRBJ2-3; 8 bases map to TRBD1. After removal of 5 bases from V and 5 bases from J, the junction contained 3 bases not matched to a gene. Germline-derived CDR1 and CDR2 are SGHTA and FQGNSA. The CDR3 runs 13 residues. CDR3 nucleotide sequence: TGTGCCAGCAGCCCCGACAGGGGAGATACGCAGTATTTT. It translates to CASSPDRGDTQYF. Supplemented by reference TRBV7-2 and TRBJ2-3, the full variable domain reads GAGVSQSPSNKVTEKGKDVELRCDPISGHTALYWYRQSLGQGLEFLIYFQGNSAPDKSGLPSDRFSAERTGGSVSTLTIQRTQQEDSAVYLCASSPDRGDTQYFGPGTRLTVL.

The J gene is TRBJ2-5, the V gene TRBV5-8, with TRBD1 matching 7 bases. V trimming: 0 bases; J trimming: 7 bases; junction bases outside the gene matches: 12. CDR3 length: 16 residues. Germline values: CDR1 SGHTS, CDR2 YDEGEE. As DNA, the CDR3 is TGTGCCAGCAGCTTGGCCCTGACAGGGATATCAGTGACCCAGTACTTC. The encoded protein is CASSLALTGISVTQYF.

The chain combines TRBV19 with TRBJ2-7; TRBD1 agrees at 11 bases. CDR1 and CDR2 from the germline V gene are LNHDA and SQIVND (reference sequence). CDR3 length: 15 amino acids. Trimming cost V 6 bases and J 1 base; bases outside gene matches: 5. The CDR3 nucleotides are TGTGCCAGTAGGTTGGGACAGGGGGAATCCTACGAGCAGTACTTC. It is translated as CASRLGQGESYEQYF. The full variable domain, completed using reference TRBV19 and TRBJ2-7, is DGGITQSPKYLFRKEGQNVTLSCEQNLNHDAMYWYRQDPGQGLRLIYYSQIVNDFQKGDIAEGYSVSREKKESFPLTVTSAQKNPTAFYLCASRLGQGESYEQYFGPGTRLTVT.

This clone occurred a few times. In DNA form, the CDR3 reads TGCGCCAGCAGCGCGGCCACCCGCTATGGCTACACCTTC. As protein: CASSAATRYGYTF. The V call is TRBV5-1, the J call TRBJ1-2; D remains ambiguous. With 4 bases removed from V and 4 bases from J, the gap between germline ends came to 11 bases. This CDR3 has 13 amino acids. Looked up from germline, CDR1 is SGHRS and CDR2 is YFSETQ.

The V call is TRBV5-1, the J call TRBJ2-1; TRBD2 is a possible D gene (6 bases). Germline assignment: CDR1 SGHRS and CDR2 YFSETQ. Deletions cut 6 bases from V and 5 bases from J, with 18 bases between. This CDR3 spans 15 amino acids. DNA of the CDR3: TGCGCCAGCAACTTCCAAACGGGACTTCACAATGAGCAGTTCTTC. Protein product: CASNFQTGLHNEQFF.

The J gene is TRBJ2-7, the V gene TRBV7-2; TRBD1 matches 11 bases. The CDR3 has 15 residues. V gave up 0 bases and J gave up 2 bases; unmatched junction bases: 0. Germline V CDR1 and CDR2: SGHTA, FQGNSA. CDR3 nucleotide sequence: TGTGCCAGCAGCTTAGCGGGACAGGGGGCCTACGAGCAGTACTTC. Its translation is CASSLAGQGAYEQYF.

The V gene is TRBV11-2, the J gene TRBJ1-1; D remains unclear. In germline, CDR1 is SGHAT, CDR2 FQNNGV. Trimming took off 1 base at V and 3 bases at J, with 12 bases between the two ends. The CDR3 consists of 15 residues. CDR3 residues: CASSLVSGGYTEAFF. In DNA form, the CDR3 reads TGTGCCAGCAGCTTAGTTTCGGGAGGCTACACTGAAGCTTTCTTT.

The V and J genes are TRBV7-3 and TRBJ2-6; D unresolved. Germline V gene lookup returns CDR1 SGHTA and CDR2 FQGTGA. The CDR3 consists of 17 residues. The ends were cut back, 4 bases at V and 4 bases at J, with 17 bases in the middle. This chain's CDR3 is CASSYTASLAGANVLTF. CDR3 coding DNA: TGTGCCAGCAGCTATACTGCATCGCTCGCGGGGGCCAACGTCCTGACTTTC.

The chain couples TRBV9 to TRBJ2-7; 8 bases map to TRBD2. This CDR3 region has 14 residues. V dropped 0 bases and J dropped 1; count of bases not matched to a gene: 0. Germline V gene lookup returns CDR1 SGDLS and CDR2 YYNGEE. CDR3 sequence (DNA): TGTGCCAGCAGCGTAGGACTAGCGTCCTACGAGCAGTACTTC. Translating it yields CASSVGLASYEQYF.

V usage is TRBV5-1 and J usage is TRBJ1-4; the D is unclear. Germline V gene data show CDR1 as SGHRS and CDR2 as YFSETQ. The CDR3 extends over 13 amino acids. Trimming removed 5 bases from V and 3 bases from J, with 8 bases in between. The CDR3 sequence is CASRREANEKLFF. Written as DNA, the CDR3 is TGCGCCAGCAGGCGGGAGGCTAATGAAAAACTGTTTTTT.

This clone has a single count. This rearrangement joins TRBV6-5 to TRBJ1-1, with 7 bases aligning to TRBD1. This CDR3 is built from 15 residues. V lost 6 bases, J lost 3 bases, and 10 bases stayed unmatched. Germline CDR1 reads MNHEY; CDR2 reads SVGAGI. CDR3 amino acids: CASSLGTEADTEAFF. CDR3 nucleotide sequence: TGTGCCAGCAGCCTCGGGACAGAGGCGGACACTGAAGCTTTCTTT.

This chain links TRBV4-1 with TRBJ2-7; 8 nucleotides align to TRBD2. V was pared by 1 base and J by 3 bases, with 5 bases of the junction left unmatched. CDR1 is MGHRA, CDR2 YSYEKL, per germline. The CDR3 loop spans 15 amino acids. CDR3: CASSQVLGRVYEQYF. Here the CDR3 DNA reads TGCGCCAGCAGCCAAGTGCTCGGGAGGGTCTACGAGCAGTACTTC.

This clone was picked up one time. The chain uses TRBV5-1 and TRBJ2-2; TRBD1 aligns across 11 bases. Germline CDR1 is SGHRS and CDR2 is YFSETQ. CDR3 length equals 17 residues. J lost 6 bases, V lost 0 bases, and 7 bases had no gene match. DNA of the CDR3: TGCGCCAGCAGCTTGGTTGGGACAGGGGGAAAGTCCGGGGAGCTGTTTTTT. Protein product: CASSLVGTGGKSGELFF.

The chain has TRBV27 and TRBJ1-5; possibly TRBD1 for D (5 bases). In germline, CDR1 is MNHEY, CDR2 SMNVEV (reference sequence). V dropped 3 bases and J dropped 10 bases, with 13 bases sitting between them. CDR3 length: 13 residues. Here the CDR3 reads CASSFRRVDPQHF. The CDR3 DNA reads TGTGCCAGCAGTTTCCGCAGGGTGGATCCCCAGCATTTT.

This chain links TRBV7-2 with TRBJ1-1; 9 positions match TRBD1. CDR3 length: 18 amino acids. V was pared by 5 bases and J by 3 bases, with 16 bases of the junction left unmatched. Germline CDR1 is SGHTA and CDR2 is FQGNSA. CDR3 DNA sequence: TGTGCCAGCAGCCCACCGGGACAGGGAGGTCCGAGGGACACTGAAGCTTTCTTT. It translates to CASSPPGQGGPRDTEAFF.

The CDR3 region is CASSGLAGRSSSYNEQFF. The CDR3 DNA is TGTGCCAGCAGTGGACTAGCGGGAAGGTCAAGCTCCTACAATGAGCAGTTCTTC. This chain links TRBV7-2 with TRBJ2-1; 12 bases agree with TRBD2. J was trimmed by 0 bases and V by 6 bases; bases with no gene match: 9. CDR1 SGHTA and CDR2 FQGNSA come from the germline V gene. The CDR3 is 18 residues long.

In its sample, this clone was seen once. The chain recombines TRBV19 with TRBJ2-2; TRBD2 aligns across 9 bases. V shed 3 bases and J 5 bases; nucleotides not matched to a gene: 4. Germline V gives CDR1 LNHDA, CDR2 SQIVND (reference sequence). The length of the CDR3 is 15 residues. The CDR3 loop reads CASSISGGGTGELFF. The CDR3 bases are TGTGCCAGTAGTATTAGCGGGGGAGGTACCGGGGAGCTGTTTTTT. The full variable domain, completed using reference TRBV19 and TRBJ2-2, is DGGITQSPKYLFRKEGQNVTLSCEQNLNHDAMYWYRQDPGQGLRLIYYSQIVNDFQKGDIAEGYSVSREKKESFPLTVTSAQKNPTAFYLCASSISGGGTGELFFGEGSRLTVL.